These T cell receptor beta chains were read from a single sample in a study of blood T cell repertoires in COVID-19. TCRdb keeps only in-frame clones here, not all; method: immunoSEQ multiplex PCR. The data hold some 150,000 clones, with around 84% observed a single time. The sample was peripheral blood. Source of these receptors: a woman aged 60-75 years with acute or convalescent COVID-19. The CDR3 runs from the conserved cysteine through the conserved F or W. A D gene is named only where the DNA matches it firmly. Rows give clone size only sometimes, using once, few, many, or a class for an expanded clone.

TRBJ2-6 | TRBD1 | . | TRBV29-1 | TGCAGCGTTGTGCAGGGGGCCTCTGGGGCCAACGTCCTGACTTTC | CSVVQGASGANVLTF
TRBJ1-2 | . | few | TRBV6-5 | TGTGCCAGCACGCCCGGGGCTAACTATGGCTACACCTTC | CASTPGANYGYTF
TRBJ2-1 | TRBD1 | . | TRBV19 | TGTGCCAGTAGTATGGGGGGGACAGGGCGTAGGAATGAGCAGTTCTTC | CASSMGGTGRRNEQFF
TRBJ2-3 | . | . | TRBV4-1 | TGCGCCAGCAGCCAAGATCCGGGTACCCCAGATACGCAGTATTTT | CASSQDPGTPDTQYF
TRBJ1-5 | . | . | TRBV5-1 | TGCGCCAGCAGCTTGATATCCACGGGAACAGGGTTAAATCAGCCCCAGCATTTT | CASSLISTGTGLNQPQHF
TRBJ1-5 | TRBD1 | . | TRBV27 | TGTGCCAGCAGTTTACGGGTTAGAGATGGGACAGGGTTCAATCAGCCCCAGCATTTT | CASSLRVRDGTGFNQPQHF
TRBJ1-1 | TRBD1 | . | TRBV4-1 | TGCGCCAGCAGCCCGTGGGGACAGGCGTTCATGAACACTGAAGCTTTCTTT | CASSPWGQAFMNTEAFF
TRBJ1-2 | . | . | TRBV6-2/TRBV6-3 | TGTGCCAGCAGTTACGGGCTTGGTAACTATGGCTACACCTTC | CASSYGLGNYGYTF
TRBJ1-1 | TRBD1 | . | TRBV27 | TGTGCCAGCAGTTCGTCGTACAGGGGGAACACTGAAGCTTTCTTT | CASSSSYRGNTEAFF
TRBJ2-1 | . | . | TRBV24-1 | TGTGCCACCAGTGATACTGGACAGTTTTACAATGAGCAGTTCTTC | CATSDTGQFYNEQFF
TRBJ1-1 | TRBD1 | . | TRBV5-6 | TGTGCCAGCAGCTTTCTGGACAGGGACACTGAAGCTTTCTTT | CASSFLDRDTEAFF
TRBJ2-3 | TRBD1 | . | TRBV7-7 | TGTGCTAGCAGCTTAGGGACAGCTAGCACAGATACGCAGTATTTT | CASSLGTASTDTQYF
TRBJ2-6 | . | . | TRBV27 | TGTGCCAGCAGTTTTGGTAGCTCTGGGGCCAACGTCCTGACTTTC | CASSFGSSGANVLTF
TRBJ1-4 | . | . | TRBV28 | TGTGCCAGCAGTTTTTCGGGAAATAGGGAAAAACTGTTTTTT | CASSFSGNREKLFF
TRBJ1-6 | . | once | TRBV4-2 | TGTGCCAGCAGCCAAGATGGAAGGGGGAGATCACCCCTCCACTTT | CASSQDGRGRSPLHF
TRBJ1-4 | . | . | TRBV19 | TGTGCCAGTAGTAACCCACGAGGGTTGGGCGGTTATGAAAAACTGTTTTTT | CASSNPRGLGGYEKLFF
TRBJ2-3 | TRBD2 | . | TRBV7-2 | TGTGCCAGCAGCCAAATCGGACTAGCGGGAGGCCGCACAGATACGCAGTATTTT | CASSQIGLAGGRTDTQYF
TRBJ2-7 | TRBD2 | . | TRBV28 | TGTGCCAGCTGTCGCGGCGGGGGTGAGTTCGTCTACGAGCAGTACTTC | CASCRGGGEFVYEQYF
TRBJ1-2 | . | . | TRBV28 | TGTGCCAGCAGCCGGACGGGGGGGACCTATGGCTACACCTTC | CASSRTGGTYGYTF
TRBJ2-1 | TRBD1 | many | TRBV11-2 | TGTGCCAGCAGCGACCCAGGGGGTGGGACAGTTTACAATGAGCAGTTCTTC | CASSDPGGGTVYNEQFF
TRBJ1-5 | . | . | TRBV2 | TGTGCCAGCAGCGCGTATGGGGGGAGCAATCAGCCCCAGCATTTT | CASSAYGGSNQPQHF
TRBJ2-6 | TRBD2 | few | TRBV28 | TGTGCCAGCAGTTTGGCGGGGGCTGGGGCCAACGTCCTGACTTTC | CASSLAGAGANVLTF
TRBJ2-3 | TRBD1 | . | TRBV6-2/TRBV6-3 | TGTGCCAGCAGTTATATAATCGGGGCGACAGGGAGCACAGATACGCAGTATTTT | CASSYIIGATGSTDTQYF
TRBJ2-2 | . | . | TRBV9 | TGTGCCAGCAGCGTAGCGGGCACCGGGGAGCTGTTTTTT | CASSVAGTGELFF